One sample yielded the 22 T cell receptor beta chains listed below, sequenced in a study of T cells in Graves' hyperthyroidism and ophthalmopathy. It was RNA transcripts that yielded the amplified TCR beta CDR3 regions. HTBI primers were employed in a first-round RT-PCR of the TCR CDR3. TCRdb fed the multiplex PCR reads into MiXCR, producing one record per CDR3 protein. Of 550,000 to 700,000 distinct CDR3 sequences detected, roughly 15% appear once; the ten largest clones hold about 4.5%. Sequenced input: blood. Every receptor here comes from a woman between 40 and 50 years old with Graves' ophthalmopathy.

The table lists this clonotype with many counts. CDR3 protein: CSVGQGGYEQYF. In nucleotides, the CDR3 is TGCAGCGTTGGGCAGGGCGGTTACGAGCAGTACTTC. The V call is TRBV29-1, the J call TRBJ2-7; possibly TRBD1 for D (5 bases). Per germline, CDR1 SQVTM and CDR2 ANQGSEA. V lost 4 bases, J lost 4 bases, and 11 bases lay in between. The CDR3 totals 12 residues.

CDR3 sequence (DNA): TGTGCCAGCTCACCACATCAGGGGCCGGAAACTGAAGCTTTCTTT. This encodes CASSPHQGPETEAFF. The J gene is TRBJ1-1, the V gene TRBV18, with D perhaps TRBD1 (6 bases). Trimming cost V 1 base and J 5 bases, with 14 bases left between them. Germline values: CDR1 KGHSH, CDR2 LQKENI. The CDR3 length is 15 residues.

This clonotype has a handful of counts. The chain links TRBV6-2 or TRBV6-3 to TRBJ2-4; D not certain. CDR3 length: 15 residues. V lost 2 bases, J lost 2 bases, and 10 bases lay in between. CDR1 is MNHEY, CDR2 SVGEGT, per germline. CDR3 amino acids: CASSYRSRPKNIQYF. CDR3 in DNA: TGTGCCAGCAGTTACCGATCACGGCCCAAAAACATTCAGTACTTC.

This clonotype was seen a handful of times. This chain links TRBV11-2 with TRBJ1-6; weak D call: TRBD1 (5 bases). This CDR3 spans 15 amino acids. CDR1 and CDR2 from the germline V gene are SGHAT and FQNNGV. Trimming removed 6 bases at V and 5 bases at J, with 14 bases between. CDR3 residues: CASSLLGQNNSPLHF. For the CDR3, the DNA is TGTGCCAGCAGTTTACTGGGGCAGAATAATTCACCCCTCCACTTT.

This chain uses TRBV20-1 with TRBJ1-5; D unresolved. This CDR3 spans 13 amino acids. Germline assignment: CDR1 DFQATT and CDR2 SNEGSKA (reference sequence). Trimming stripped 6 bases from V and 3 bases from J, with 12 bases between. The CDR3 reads CSASNRPNQPQHF. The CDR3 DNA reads TGCAGTGCCTCTAATAGGCCCAATCAGCCCCAGCATTTT.

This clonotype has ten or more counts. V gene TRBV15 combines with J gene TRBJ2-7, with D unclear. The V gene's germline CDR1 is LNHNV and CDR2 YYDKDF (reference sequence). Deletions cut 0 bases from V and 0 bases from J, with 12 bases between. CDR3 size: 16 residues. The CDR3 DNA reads TGTGCCACCAGCAGAGAAGTAGGGTTTAGCTCCTACGAGCAGTACTTC. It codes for CATSREVGFSSYEQYF.

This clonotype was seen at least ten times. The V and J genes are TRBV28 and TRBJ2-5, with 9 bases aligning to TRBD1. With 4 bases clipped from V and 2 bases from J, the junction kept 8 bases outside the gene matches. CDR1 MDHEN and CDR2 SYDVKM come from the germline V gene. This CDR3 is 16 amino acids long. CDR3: CASSSRRQGEQETQYF. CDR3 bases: TGTGCCAGCAGTTCACGGAGACAGGGGGAGCAAGAGACCCAGTACTTC.

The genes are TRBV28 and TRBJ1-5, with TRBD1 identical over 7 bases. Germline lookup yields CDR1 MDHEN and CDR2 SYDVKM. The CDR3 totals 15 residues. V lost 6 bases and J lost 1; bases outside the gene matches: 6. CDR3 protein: CASSFDRESNQPQHF. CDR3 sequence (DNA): TGTGCCAGCAGCTTCGACAGGGAGAGCAATCAGCCCCAGCATTTT.

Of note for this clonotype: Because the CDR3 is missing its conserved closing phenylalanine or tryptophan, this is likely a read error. The CDR3 coding sequence is TGTGCCAGCAGCCCCGAAAGAAGACTAGCGGGAGAGACAGATACGCAGTATTTG. Translating it yields CASSPERRLAGETDTQYL. The chain carries TRBV11-2 and TRBJ2-3, with TRBD2 matching 12 bases. J lost 3 bases, V lost 5 bases, and 12 bases had no gene match. Looked up from germline, CDR1 is SGHAT and CDR2 is FQNNGV. This CDR3 region has 18 residues.

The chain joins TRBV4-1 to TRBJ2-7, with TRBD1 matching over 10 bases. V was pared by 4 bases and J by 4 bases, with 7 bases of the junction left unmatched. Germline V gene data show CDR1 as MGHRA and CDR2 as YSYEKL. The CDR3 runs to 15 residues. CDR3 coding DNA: TGCGCCAGCAGCCGAATGGACAGGGGGGCGTACGAGCAGTACTTC. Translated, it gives CASSRMDRGAYEQYF.

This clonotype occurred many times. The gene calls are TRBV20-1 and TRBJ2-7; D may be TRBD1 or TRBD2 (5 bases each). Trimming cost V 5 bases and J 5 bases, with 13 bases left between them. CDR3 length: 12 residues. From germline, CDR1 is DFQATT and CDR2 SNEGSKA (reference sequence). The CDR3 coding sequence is TGCAGTGCTGGGGACGGGCCCCACGAGCAGTACTTC. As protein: CSAGDGPHEQYF.

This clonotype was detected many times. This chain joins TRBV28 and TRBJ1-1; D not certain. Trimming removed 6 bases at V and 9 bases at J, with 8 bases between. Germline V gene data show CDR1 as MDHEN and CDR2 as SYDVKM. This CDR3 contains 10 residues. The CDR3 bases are TGTGCCAGCAGCCGTGGACAAGCTTTCTTT. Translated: CASSRGQAFF.

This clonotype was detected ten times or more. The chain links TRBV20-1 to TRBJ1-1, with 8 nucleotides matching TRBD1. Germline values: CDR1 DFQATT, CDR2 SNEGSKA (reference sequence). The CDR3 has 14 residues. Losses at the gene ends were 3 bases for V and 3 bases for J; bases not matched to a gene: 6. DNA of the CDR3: TGCAGTGCTAGTGGGAACAGGGGGGACACTGAAGCTTTCTTT. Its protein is CSASGNRGDTEAFF.

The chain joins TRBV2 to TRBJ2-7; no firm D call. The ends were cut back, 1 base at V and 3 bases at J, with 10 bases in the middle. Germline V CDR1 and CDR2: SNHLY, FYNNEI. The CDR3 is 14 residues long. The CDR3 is CASSEGVRNYEQYF. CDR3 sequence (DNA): TGTGCCAGCAGTGAAGGGGTCCGGAACTACGAGCAGTACTTC. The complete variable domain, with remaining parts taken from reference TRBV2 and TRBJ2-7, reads EPEVTQTPSHQVTQMGQEVILRCVPISNHLYFYWYRQILGQKVEFLVSFYNNEISEKSEIFDDQFSVERPDGSNFTLKIRSTKLEDSAMYFCASSEGVRNYEQYFGPGTRLTVT.

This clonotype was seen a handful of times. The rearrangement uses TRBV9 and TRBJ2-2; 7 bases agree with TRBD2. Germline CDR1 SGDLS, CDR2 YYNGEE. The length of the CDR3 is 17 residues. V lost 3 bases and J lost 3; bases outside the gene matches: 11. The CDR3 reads CASSAPQAGRDTGELFF. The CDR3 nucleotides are TGTGCCAGCAGCGCTCCTCAAGCGGGGCGCGACACCGGGGAGCTGTTTTTT. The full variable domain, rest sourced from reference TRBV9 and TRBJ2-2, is DSGVTQTPKHLITATGQRVTLRCSPRSGDLSVYWYQQSLDQGLQFLIQYYNGEERAKGNILERFSAQQFPDLHSELNLSSLELGDSALYFCASSAPQAGRDTGELFFGEGSRLTVL.

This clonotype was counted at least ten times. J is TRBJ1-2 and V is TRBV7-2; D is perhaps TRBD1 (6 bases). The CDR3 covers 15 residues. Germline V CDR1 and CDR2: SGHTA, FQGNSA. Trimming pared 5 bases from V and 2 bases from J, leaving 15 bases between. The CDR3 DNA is TGTGCCAGCAGCGAAGGAGGGGGGCAGAACTATGGCTACACCTTC. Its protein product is CASSEGGGQNYGYTF.

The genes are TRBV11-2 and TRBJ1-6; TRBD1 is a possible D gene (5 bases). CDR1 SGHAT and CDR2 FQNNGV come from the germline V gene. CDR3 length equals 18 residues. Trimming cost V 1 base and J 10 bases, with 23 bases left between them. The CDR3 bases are TGTGCCAGCAGCTTAGTCATGAGTCAGGGAGGGGTAGGATCACCCCTCCACTTT. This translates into CASSLVMSQGGVGSPLHF.

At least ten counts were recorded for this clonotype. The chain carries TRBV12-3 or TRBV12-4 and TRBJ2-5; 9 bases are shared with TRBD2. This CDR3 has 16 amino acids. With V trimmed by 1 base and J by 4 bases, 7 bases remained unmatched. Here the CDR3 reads CASSLGASGISETQYF. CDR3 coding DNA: TGTGCCAGCAGTTTAGGAGCTAGCGGGATATCAGAGACCCAGTACTTC.

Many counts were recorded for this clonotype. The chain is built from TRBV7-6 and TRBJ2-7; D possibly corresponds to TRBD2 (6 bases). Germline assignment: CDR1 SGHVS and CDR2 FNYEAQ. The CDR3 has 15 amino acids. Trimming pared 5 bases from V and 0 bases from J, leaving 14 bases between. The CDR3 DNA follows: TGTGCCAGCAGCGGCGCGTTCGGGAGCTCCTACGAGCAGTACTTC. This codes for CASSGAFGSSYEQYF.

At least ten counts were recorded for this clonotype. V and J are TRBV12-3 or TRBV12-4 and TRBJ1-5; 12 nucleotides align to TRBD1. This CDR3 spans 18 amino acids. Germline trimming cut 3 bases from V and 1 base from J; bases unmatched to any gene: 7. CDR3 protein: CASSFTGTGGRSNQPQHF. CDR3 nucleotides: TGTGCCAGCAGTTTCACCGGGACAGGGGGCAGAAGCAATCAGCCCCAGCATTTT.

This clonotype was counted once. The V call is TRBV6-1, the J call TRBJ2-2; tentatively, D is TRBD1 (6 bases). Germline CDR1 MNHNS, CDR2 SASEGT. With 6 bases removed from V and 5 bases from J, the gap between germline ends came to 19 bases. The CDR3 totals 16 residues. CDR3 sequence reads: CASRLTPGQGTGELFF. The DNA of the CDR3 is TGTGCCAGCAGGCTCACCCCGGGACAAGGGACCGGGGAGCTGTTTTTT.

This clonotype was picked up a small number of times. CDR3 nucleotide sequence: TGTGCCAGCAGCTTAGGGCAGGGGATGAACTACGAGCAGTACTTC. Protein: CASSLGQGMNYEQYF. The V gene is TRBV13, the J gene TRBJ2-7; possible D gene TRBD1, 6 bases. Germline V gene lookup returns CDR1 PRHDT and CDR2 FYEKMQ (reference sequence). CDR3 size: 15 residues. The V end lost 0 bases, the J end lost 3 bases, and 12 bases lay between the germline ends.